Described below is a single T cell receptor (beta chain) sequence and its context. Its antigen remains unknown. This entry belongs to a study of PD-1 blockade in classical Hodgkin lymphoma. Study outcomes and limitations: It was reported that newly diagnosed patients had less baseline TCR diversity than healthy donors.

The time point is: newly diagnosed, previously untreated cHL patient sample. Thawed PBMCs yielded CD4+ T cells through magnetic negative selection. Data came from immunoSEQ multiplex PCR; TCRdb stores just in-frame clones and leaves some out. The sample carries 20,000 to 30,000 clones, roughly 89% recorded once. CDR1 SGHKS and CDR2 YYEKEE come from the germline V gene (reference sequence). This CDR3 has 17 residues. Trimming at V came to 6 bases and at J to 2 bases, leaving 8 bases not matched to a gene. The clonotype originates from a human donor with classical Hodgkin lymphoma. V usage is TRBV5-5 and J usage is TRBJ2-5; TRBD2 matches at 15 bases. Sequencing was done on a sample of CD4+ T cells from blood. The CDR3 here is CASTRTSGGAGQETQYF. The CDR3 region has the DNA TGTGCCAGCACCCGGACTAGCGGGGGGGCCGGACAAGAGACCCAGTACTTC.